These T cell receptor beta chains were read from a single sample in a study of cytotoxic CD8 clonotypes in ibrutinib-treated CLL. Repertoires were generated with immunoSEQ multiplex PCR, while TCRdb's copy carries only in-frame clones and drops some. The data show about 200,000 clones, 70% seen once. This specimen consisted of PBMCs, obtained after 12 months of ibrutinib treatment. These receptor sequences come from a human donor with chronic lymphocytic leukemia. Each CDR3 is given with its conserved first and last residue. The order of the fields is D gene, V gene, CDR3 protein. D genes are given only for firm matches.

D: TRBD1
V: TRBV5-1
CDR3: CASSLVGTGLDGELFF

D: TRBD1
V: TRBV9
CDR3: CASSVTGQGASWTEAFF

D: NA
V: TRBV5-4
CDR3: CASSFITGVADTQYF

D: TRBD1
V: TRBV18
CDR3: CASSDRGQLNTEAFF

D: TRBD1
V: TRBV5-4
CDR3: CASSSTGGKETQYF

D: NA
V: TRBV19
CDR3: CASSKGDSRGYTF

D: TRBD1
V: TRBV28
CDR3: CASSLTGTGEQYF

D: NA
V: TRBV27
CDR3: CASSKLTDTQYF

D: TRBD2
V: TRBV5-6
CDR3: CASSRTRADTQYF

D: NA
V: TRBV20-1
CDR3: CSAGTKGYTF

D: TRBD1
V: TRBV9
CDR3: CASSPRDSPILWTEAFF

D: TRBD2
V: TRBV4-3
CDR3: CASSQISAGGTGELFF

D: TRBD1
V: TRBV11-3
CDR3: CASSLQGGNTEAFF

D: TRBD1
V: TRBV5-4
CDR3: CASSSRGTGITRNEKLFF

D: NA
V: TRBV28
CDR3: CATSGFRVQPQHF

D: TRBD1
V: TRBV28
CDR3: CASRPGQGYGYTF

D: NA
V: TRBV6-5
CDR3: CASSYSFDSYGYTF

D: NA
V: TRBV19
CDR3: CASSPKHGYEQYF

D: TRBD1
V: TRBV5-1
CDR3: CASRDRANYGYTF

D: TRBD1
V: TRBV6-6
CDR3: CASSPVGTGNTGELFF

D: NA
V: TRBV5-8
CDR3: CASSSGTPKIPDTQYF

D: TRBD2
V: TRBV7-2
CDR3: CASSLITSGYEQYF

D: TRBD2
V: TRBV30
CDR3: CAWSGGGASDTQYF

D: TRBD2
V: TRBV19
CDR3: CASSALAGESSYEQYF

D: NA
V: TRBV7-8
CDR3: CASSRRDSLQYF

D: NA
V: TRBV30
CDR3: CAWSGWELNQPQHF

D: NA
V: TRBV28
CDR3: CASSRAGHSTDTQYF

D: NA
V: TRBV6-6
CDR3: CASSLEHNQPQHF

D: TRBD2
V: TRBV2
CDR3: CASDKLAGGPNTQYF

D: TRBD1
V: TRBV5-6
CDR3: CASSLVGTVNEKLFF

D: NA
V: TRBV7-7
CDR3: CASSLGIAEAYNEQFF

D: TRBD1
V: TRBV7-8
CDR3: CASSLASAGGYTEAFF

D: NA
V: TRBV19
CDR3: CASSSSRGTGELFF

D: NA
V: TRBV18
CDR3: CASSPPRGLHEQYF

D: NA
V: TRBV5-1
CDR3: CASSPKAAATNEKLFF

D: NA
V: TRBV15
CDR3: CATSRDRGVGYEQYF

D: NA
V: TRBV7-2
CDR3: CASRERSAVNTEAFF

D: TRBD2
V: TRBV2
CDR3: CASRTHGTSGSYEQYF

D: NA
V: TRBV29-1
CDR3: CSVEDVPDTQYF

D: NA
V: TRBV5-4
CDR3: CASLPGGGSNEQFF

D: NA
V: TRBV30
CDR3: CAWNEDYTEAFF

D: NA
V: TRBV7-9
CDR3: CASSNSPRGRGDEQFF

D: NA
V: TRBV30
CDR3: CAVIGLGYGYTF

D: NA
V: TRBV10-3
CDR3: CAISETGRGRVNTIYF

D: TRBD2
V: TRBV7-6
CDR3: CASSLLGLAGGSTDTQYF

D: TRBD1
V: TRBV5-1
CDR3: CASSYGQGGYGYTF

D: NA
V: TRBV5-6
CDR3: CASSLSWTEYEQYF

D: TRBD2
V: TRBV9
CDR3: CASSVVGGLAGGTDTQYF

D: NA
V: TRBV6-5
CDR3: CASTRVFGNTIYF

D: NA
V: TRBV28
CDR3: CASGQGVYEQYF

D: TRBD1
V: TRBV5-4
CDR3: CASSVDRGSFEAFF

D: NA
V: TRBV5-1
CDR3: CASSLDHTGELFF

D: NA
V: TRBV29-1
CDR3: CSVVPDSDTQYF

D: NA
V: TRBV9
CDR3: CASSVRGTYNSPLHF

D: TRBD2
V: TRBV18
CDR3: CASSPRVAGYGEQFF

D: NA
V: TRBV27
CDR3: CASSLSAGWDNYGYTF

D: TRBD1
V: TRBV6-5
CDR3: CASSYSRTGPKAQHF